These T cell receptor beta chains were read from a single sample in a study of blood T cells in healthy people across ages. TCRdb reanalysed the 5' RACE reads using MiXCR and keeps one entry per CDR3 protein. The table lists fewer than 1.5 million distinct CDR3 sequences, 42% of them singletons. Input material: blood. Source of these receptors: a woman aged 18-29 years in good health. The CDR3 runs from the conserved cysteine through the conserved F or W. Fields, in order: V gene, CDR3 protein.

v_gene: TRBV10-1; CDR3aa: CASRRMALSNQPQHF
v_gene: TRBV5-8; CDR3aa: CASSPDRGFDYGYTF
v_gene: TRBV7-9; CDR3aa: CASGDSARSYEQYF
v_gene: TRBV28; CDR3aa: CASSQAGGYQPQHF
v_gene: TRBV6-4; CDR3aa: CASSDSAGGADTQYF
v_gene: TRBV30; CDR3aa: CAGGVVRETQYF
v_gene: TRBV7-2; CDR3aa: CASSSPLAEGYNEQFF
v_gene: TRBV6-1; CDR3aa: CASSEVGLTTDTQYF
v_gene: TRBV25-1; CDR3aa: CASSESRQGNSPLHF
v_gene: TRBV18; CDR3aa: CASSAQQAEGYTF
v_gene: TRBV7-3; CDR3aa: CASSRAGGASYEQYF
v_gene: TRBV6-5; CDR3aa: CASSYSGLAGAVYNEQFF
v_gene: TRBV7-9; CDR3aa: CASSFGSPSYEQFF
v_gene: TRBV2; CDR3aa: CASRQYHEQYF
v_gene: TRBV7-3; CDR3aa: CASSTAGAARGYTF
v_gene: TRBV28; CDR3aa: CASTHRQGEETQYF
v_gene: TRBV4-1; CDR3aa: CASSQVTGARYNEQFF
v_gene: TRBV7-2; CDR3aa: CASSLYGLGKAYEQYF
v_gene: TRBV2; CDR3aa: CASSEAQGRNQPQHF
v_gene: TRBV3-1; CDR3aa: CASSRDSFSGYTF
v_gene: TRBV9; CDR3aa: CASSPGGLDEKLFF
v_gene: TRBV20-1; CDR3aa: CSAIPGQQETQYF
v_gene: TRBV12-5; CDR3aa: CASGLEGDTQYF
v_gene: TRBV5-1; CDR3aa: CASSTGTSGRFAETQYF
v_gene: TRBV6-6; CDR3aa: CASSTTGGRNTEAFF
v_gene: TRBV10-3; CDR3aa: CAITPDFNYGYTF
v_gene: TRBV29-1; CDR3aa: CSVAPRAGETQYF
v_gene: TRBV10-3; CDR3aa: CAIAGSQNERLFF
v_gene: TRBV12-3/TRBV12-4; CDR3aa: CASSPGTYTEAFF
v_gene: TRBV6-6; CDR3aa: CASSSRRSSGGVDTQYF
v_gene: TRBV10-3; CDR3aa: CAISEGIKRPGETQYF
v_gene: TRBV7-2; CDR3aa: CASSLGWGQGWSEQYF
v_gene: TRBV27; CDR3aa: CASSVDRVNSPLHF
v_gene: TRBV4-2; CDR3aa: CASSQLDITRADYGYTF
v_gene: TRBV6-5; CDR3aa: CASKGDVREGEKLFF
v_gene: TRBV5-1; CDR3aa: CASSLALWETQYF
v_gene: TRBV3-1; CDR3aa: CASSQEGSTTSVQSSYNEQFF
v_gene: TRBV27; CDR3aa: CASTGPEGQPQHF
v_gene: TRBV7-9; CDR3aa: CASSLGTSGRTYQETQYF
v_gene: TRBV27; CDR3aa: CASSFLGTGIDEQYF
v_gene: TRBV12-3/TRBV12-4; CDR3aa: CASRAPGNYEQYF
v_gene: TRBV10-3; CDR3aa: CAITPTGSSYEQYF
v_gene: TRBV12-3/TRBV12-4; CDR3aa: CASSPPGTSNYGYTF
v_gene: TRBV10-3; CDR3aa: CAISSAGSIYEQYF
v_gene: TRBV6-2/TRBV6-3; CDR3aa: CASSPTSDRSATGELFF